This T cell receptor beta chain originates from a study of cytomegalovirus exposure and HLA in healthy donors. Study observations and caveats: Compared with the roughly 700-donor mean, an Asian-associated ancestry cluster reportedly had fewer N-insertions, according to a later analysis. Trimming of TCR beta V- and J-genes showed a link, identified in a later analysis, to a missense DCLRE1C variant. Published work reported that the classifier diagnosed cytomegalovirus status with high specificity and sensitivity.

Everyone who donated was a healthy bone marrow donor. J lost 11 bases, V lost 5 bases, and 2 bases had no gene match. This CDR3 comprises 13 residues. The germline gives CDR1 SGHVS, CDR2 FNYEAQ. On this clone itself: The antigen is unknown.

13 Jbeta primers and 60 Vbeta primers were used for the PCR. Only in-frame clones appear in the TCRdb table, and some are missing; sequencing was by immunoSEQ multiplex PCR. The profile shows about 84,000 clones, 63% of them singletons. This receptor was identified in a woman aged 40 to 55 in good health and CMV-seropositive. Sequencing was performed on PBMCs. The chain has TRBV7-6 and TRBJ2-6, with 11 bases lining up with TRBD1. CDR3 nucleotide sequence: TGTGCCAGCAGCCGGGACAGGGGGGACGTCCTGACTTTC. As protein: CASSRDRGDVLTF. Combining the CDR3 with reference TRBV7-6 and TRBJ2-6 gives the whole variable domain GAGVSQSPRYKVTKRGQDVALRCDPISGHVSLYWYRQALGQGPEFLTYFNYEAQQDKSGLPNDRFSAERPEGSISTLTIQRTEQRDSAMYRCASSRDRGDVLTFGAGSRLTVL.